This note documents a single T cell receptor beta chain sequence. This sample is part of a study of T cells in localized non-small cell lung cancer. Generated by immunoSEQ multiplex PCR, the TCRdb table keeps only in-frame clones and is missing some. The data hold 45,000 to 60,000 clones, with about three quarters observed a single time. CDR1 is LNHNV, CDR2 YYDKDF, per germline (reference sequence). With 5 bases clipped from V and 6 bases from J, the junction kept 3 bases outside the gene matches. The CDR3 sequence is 12 residues long. The source of this sequence is a woman aged 35 to 69 with stage II lung adenocarcinoma. The starting material was PBMCs, obtained before any cancer treatment. The rearrangement uses TRBV15 and TRBJ2-7, with 8 bases fitting TRBD1. CDR3 residues: CATSDGQGEQYF. In DNA, the CDR3 is TGTGCCACCAGCGACGGACAGGGCGAGCAGTACTTC.